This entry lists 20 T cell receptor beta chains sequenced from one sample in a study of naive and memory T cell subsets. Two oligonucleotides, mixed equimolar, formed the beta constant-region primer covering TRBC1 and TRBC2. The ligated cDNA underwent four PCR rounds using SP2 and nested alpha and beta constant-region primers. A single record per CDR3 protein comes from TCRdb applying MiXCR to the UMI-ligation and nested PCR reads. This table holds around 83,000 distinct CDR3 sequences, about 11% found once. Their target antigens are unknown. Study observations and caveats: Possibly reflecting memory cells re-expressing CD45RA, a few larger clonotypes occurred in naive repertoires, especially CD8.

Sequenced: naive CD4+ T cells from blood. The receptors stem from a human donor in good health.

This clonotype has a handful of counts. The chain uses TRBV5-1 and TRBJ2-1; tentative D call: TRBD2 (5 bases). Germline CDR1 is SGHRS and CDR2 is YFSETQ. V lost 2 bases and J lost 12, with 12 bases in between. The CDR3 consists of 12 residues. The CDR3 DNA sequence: TGCGCCAGCAGCTTAACCGGTGAGGGGCAGTTCTTC. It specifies CASSLTGEGQFF. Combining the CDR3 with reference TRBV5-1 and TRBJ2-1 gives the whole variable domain KAGVTQTPRYLIKTRGQQVTLSCSPISGHRSVSWYQQTPGQGLQFLFEYFSETQRNKGNFPGRFSGRQFSNSRSEMNVSTLELGDSALYLCASSLTGEGQFFGPGTRLTVL.

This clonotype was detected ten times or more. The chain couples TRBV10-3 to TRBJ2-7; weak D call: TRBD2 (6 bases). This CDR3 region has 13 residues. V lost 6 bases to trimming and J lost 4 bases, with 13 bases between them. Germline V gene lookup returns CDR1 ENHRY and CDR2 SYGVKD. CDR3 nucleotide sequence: TGTGCCATCAGGGGGGACTCAGCATACGAGCAGTACTTC. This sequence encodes CAIRGDSAYEQYF.

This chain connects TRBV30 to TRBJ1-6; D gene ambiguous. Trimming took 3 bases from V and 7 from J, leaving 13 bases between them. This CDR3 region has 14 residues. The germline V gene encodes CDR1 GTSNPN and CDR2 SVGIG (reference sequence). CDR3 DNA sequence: TGTGCCTGGAGCCCCCCCCTGGGGAATTCACCCCTCCACTTT. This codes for CAWSPPLGNSPLHF.

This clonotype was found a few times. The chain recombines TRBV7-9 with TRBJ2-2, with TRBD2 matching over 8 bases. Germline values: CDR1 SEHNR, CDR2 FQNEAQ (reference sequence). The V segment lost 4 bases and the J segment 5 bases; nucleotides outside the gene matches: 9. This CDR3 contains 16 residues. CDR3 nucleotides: TGTGCCAGCAGCTATATAAGCGGGAGCCGTACCGGGGAGCTGTTTTTT. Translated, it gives CASSYISGSRTGELFF.

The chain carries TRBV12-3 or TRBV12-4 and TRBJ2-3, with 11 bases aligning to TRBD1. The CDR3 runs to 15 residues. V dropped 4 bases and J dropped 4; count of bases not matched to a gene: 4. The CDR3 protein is CASSSGQGEPDTQYF. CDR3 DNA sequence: TGTGCCAGCAGTTCGGGACAGGGGGAACCAGATACGCAGTATTTT.

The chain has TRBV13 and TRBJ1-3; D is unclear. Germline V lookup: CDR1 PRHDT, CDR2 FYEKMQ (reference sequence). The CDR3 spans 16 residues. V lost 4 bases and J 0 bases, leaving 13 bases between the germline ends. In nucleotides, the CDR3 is TGTGCCAGCAGCTACTGGAGGGTCAGCTCTGGAAACACCATATATTTT. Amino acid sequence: CASSYWRVSSGNTIYF.

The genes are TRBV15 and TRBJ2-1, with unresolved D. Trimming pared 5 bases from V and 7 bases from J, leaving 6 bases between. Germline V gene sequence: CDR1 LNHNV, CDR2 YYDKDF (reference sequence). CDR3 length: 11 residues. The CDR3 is CATSQANEQFF. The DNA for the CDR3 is TGTGCCACCAGCCAGGCAAATGAGCAGTTCTTC.

Here the CDR3 reads CASSRVGQGLYEQYF. Here the CDR3 DNA reads TGTGCCAGCAGTAGGGTCGGACAGGGCCTCTACGAGCAGTACTTC. The chain combines TRBV28 with TRBJ2-7; 8 bases align to TRBD1. Germline CDR1 MDHEN, CDR2 SYDVKM. V gave up 5 bases and J gave up 3 bases; unmatched junction bases: 9. The CDR3 is made up of 15 amino acids.

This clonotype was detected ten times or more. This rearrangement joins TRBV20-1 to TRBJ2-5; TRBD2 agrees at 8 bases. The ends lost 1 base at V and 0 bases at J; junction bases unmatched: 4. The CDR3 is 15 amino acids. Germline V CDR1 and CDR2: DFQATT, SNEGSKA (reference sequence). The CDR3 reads CSARASGSYQETQYF. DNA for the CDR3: TGCAGTGCTAGAGCTAGCGGGTCGTACCAAGAGACCCAGTACTTC.

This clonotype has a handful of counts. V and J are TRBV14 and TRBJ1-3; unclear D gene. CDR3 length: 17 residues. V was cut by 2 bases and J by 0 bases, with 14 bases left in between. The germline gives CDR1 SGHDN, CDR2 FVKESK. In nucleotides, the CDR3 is TGTGCCAGCAGCCAAATAAGTCCGTTCAACTCTGGAAACACCATATATTTT. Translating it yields CASSQISPFNSGNTIYF.

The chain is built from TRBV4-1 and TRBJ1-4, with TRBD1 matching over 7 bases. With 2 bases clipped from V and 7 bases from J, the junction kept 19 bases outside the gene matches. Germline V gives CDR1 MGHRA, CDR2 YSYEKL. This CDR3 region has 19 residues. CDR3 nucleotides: TGCGCCAGCAGCCAAAGGTCCCTCAACCAACAGGGGATGAGTGAAAAACTGTTTTTT. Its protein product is CASSQRSLNQQGMSEKLFF.

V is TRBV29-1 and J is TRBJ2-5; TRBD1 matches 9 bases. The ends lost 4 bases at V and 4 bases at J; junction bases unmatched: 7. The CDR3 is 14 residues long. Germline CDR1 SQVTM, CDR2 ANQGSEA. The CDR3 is CSVVHRGLRETQYF. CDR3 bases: TGCAGCGTTGTCCACAGGGGGCTACGAGAGACCCAGTACTTC.

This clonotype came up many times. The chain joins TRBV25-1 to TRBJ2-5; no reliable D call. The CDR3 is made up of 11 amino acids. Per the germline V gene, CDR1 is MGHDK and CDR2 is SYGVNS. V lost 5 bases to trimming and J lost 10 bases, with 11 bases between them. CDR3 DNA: TGTGCCAGCAGTCCTGGACCCAGCCAGTACTTC. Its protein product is CASSPGPSQYF.

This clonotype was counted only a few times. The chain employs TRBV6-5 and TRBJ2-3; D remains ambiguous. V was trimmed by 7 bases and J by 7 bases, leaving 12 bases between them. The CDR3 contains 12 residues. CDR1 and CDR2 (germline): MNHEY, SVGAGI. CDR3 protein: CASKNSLNTQYF. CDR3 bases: TGTGCCAGCAAGAACAGCTTAAATACGCAGTATTTT.

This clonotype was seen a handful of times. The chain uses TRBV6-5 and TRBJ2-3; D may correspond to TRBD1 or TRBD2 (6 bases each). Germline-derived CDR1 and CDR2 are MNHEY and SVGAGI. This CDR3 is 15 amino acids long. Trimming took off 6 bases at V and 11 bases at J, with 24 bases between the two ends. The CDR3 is CASSSRGAELSKQYF. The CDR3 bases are TGTGCCAGCAGCAGTAGGGGGGCGGAATTGAGTAAGCAGTATTTT.

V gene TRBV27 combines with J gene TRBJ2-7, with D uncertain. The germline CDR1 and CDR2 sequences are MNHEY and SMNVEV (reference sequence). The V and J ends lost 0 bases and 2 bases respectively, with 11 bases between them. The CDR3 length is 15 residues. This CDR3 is CASSLSTPGAYEQYF. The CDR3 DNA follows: TGTGCCAGCAGTTTATCAACCCCAGGTGCCTACGAGCAGTACTTC.

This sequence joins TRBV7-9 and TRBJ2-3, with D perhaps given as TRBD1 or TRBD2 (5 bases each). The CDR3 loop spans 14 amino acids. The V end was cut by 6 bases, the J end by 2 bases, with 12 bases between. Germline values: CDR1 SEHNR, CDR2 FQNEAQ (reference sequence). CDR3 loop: CASSYGDHTDTQYF. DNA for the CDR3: TGTGCCAGCAGTTATGGGGACCACACAGATACGCAGTATTTT.

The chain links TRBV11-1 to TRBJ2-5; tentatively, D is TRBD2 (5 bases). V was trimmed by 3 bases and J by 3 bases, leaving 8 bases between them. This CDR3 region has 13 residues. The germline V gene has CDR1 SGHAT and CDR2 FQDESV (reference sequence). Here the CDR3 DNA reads TGTGCCAGCAGCTTGTCCGGGGAAGAGACCCAGTACTTC. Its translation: CASSLSGEETQYF.

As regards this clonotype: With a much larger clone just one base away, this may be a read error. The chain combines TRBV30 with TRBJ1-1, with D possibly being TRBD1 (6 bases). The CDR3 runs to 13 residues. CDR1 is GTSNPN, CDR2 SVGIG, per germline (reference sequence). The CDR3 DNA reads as TGTGCCTGGAGTAGGACAGTGAACATTGAAGCTTTCTTT. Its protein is CAWSRTVNIEAFF.

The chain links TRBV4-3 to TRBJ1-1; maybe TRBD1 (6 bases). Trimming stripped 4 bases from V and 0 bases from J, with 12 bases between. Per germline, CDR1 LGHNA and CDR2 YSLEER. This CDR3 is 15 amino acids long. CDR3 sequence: CASSLRTALNTEAFF. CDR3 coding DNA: TGCGCCAGCAGCCTTAGGACAGCCTTGAACACTGAAGCTTTCTTT.